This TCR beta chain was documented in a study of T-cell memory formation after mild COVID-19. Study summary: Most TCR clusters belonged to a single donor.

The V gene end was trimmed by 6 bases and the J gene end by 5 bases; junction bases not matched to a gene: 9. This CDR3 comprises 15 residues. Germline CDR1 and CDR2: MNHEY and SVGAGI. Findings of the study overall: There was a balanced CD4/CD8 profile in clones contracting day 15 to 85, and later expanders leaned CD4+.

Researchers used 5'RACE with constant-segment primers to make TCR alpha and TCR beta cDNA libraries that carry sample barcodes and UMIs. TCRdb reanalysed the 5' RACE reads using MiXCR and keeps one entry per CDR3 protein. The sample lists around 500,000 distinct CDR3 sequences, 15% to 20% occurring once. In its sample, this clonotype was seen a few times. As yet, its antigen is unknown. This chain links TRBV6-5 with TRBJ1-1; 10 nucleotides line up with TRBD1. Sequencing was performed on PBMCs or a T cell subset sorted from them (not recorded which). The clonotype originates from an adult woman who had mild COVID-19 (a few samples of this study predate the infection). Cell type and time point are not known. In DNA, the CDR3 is TGTGCCAGCAGAGGGACAGGGGAAGGAGAGACTGAAGCTTTCTTT. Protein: CASRGTGEGETEAFF.